This TCR beta chain comes out of a study of Graves' ophthalmopathy and Graves' hyperthyroidism. V was shortened by 1 base and J by 3 bases, with 10 bases between the two germline ends. CDR1 is LNHNV and CDR2 is YYDKDF in the germline V gene (reference sequence). This CDR3 contains 14 residues. Among the exclusions were patients with other autoimmune diseases, uncontrolled infections, pregnancy or lactation. At least ten counts were recorded for this clonotype. Its target is unknown. Points from the study as a whole: The model forecast ophthalmopathy progression, reaching 70.59% sensitivity and approximately 72% specificity. Thyroid clonotypes that were expanded above 0.001 frequency mostly also appeared in blood.

Amplification from RNA transcripts yielded the TCR beta CDR3 regions. In the first round, RT-PCR was carried out with HTBI primers, and a multiplex PCR formed the second round. TCRdb ran MiXCR on the multiplex PCR reads and lists one entry per CDR3 protein. The sample contains about 1.1 million distinct CDR3 sequences, about 36% of which appear only once. The sequence was obtained from an adult man with Graves' hyperthyroidism. The J gene is TRBJ2-7, the V gene TRBV15; the D gene could be TRBD1 or TRBD2 (5 bases each). Source material: peripheral blood or thyroid tissue (not recorded which). The CDR3 coding sequence is TGTGCCACCAGCAGAGCTGGGACCAACTACGAGCAGTACTTC. This translates into CATSRAGTNYEQYF.